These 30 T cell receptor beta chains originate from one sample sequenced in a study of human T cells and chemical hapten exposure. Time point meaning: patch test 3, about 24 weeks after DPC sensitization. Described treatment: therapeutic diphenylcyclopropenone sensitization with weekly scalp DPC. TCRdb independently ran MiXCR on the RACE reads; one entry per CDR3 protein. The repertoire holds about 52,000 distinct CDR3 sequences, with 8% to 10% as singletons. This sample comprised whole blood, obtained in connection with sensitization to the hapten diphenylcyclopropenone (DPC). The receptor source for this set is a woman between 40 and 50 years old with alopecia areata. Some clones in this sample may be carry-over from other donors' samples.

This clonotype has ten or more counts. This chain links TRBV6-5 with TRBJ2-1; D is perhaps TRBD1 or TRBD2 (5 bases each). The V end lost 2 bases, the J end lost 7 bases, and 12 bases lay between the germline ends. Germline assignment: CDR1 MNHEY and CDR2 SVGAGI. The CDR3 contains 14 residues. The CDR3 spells CASSYGDRGNEQFF. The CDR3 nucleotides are TGTGCCAGCAGTTACGGCGACAGAGGGAATGAGCAGTTCTTC.

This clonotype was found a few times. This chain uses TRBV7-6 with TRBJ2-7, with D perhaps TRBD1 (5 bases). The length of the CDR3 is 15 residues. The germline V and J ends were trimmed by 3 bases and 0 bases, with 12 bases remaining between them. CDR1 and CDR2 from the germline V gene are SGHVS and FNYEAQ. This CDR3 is CASSLQGSSSYEQYF. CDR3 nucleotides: TGTGCCAGCAGCTTGCAGGGTTCTAGCTCCTACGAGCAGTACTTC.

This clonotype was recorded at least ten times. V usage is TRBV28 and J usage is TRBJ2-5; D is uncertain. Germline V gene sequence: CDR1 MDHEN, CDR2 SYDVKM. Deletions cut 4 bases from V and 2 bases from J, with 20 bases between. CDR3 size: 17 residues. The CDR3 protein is CASSSYYSGTSQETQYF. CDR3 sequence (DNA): TGTGCCAGCAGTTCGTACTACTCGGGTACAAGTCAAGAGACCCAGTACTTC.

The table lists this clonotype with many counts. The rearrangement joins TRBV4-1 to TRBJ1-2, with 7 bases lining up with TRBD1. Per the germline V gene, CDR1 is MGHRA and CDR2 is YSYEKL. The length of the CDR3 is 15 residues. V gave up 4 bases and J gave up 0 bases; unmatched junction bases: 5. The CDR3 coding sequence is TGCGCCAGCAGCCCCCCGGGACAGCCTAACTATGGCTACACCTTC. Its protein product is CASSPPGQPNYGYTF.

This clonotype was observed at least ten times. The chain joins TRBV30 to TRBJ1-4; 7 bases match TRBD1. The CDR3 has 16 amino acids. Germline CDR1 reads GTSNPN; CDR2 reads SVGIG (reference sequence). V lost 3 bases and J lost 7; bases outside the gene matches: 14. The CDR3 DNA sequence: TGTGCCTGGAGCCTTACGAGACTGACAGGGACTGAAAAACTGTTTTTT. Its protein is CAWSLTRLTGTEKLFF.

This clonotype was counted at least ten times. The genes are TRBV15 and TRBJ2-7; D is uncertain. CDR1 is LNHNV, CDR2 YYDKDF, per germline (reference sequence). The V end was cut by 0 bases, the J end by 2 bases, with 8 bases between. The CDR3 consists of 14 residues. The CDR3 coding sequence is TGTGCCACCAGCAGAGATCTGGGCACCTACGAGCAGTACTTC. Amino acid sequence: CATSRDLGTYEQYF.

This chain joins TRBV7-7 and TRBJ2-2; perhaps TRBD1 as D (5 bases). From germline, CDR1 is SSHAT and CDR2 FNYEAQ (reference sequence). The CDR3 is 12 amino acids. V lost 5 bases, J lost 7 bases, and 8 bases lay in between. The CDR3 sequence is CASSIGVGELFF. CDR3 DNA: TGTGCCAGCAGCATAGGGGTCGGGGAGCTGTTTTTT.

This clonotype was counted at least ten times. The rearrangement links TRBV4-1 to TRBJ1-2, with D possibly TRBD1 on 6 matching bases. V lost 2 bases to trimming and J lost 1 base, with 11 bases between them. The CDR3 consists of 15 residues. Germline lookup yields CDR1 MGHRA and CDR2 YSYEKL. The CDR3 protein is CASSQLLQGNYGYTF. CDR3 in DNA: TGCGCCAGCAGCCAACTTCTACAGGGTAACTATGGCTACACCTTC.

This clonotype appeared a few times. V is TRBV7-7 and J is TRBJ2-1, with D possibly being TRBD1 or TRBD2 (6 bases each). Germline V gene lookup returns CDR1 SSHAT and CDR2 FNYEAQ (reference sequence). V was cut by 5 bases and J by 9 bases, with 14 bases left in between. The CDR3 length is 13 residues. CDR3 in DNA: TGTGCCAGCAGCCGTCCGGGGGCGGTTGAGCAGTTCTTC. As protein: CASSRPGAVEQFF.

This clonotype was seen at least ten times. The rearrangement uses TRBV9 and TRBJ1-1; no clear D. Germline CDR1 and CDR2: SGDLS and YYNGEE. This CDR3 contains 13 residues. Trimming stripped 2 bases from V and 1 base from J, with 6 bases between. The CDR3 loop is CASSVAWNTEAFF. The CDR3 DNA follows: TGTGCCAGCAGCGTCGCGTGGAACACTGAAGCTTTCTTT.

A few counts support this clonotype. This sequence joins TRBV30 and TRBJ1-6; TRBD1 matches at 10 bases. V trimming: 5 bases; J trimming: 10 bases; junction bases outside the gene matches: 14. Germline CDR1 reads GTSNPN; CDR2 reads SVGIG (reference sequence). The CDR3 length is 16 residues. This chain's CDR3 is CAWGKLKTGGMSPLHF. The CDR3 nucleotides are TGTGCCTGGGGGAAACTAAAGACAGGGGGCATGTCACCCCTCCACTTT.

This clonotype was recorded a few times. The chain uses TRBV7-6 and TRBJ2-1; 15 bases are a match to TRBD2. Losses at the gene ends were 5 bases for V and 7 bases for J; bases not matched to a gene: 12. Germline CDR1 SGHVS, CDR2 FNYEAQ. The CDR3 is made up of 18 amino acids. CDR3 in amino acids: CASSPLGLAGGPLNEQFF. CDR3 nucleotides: TGTGCCAGCAGCCCACTAGGACTAGCGGGGGGGCCCTTGAATGAGCAGTTCTTC.

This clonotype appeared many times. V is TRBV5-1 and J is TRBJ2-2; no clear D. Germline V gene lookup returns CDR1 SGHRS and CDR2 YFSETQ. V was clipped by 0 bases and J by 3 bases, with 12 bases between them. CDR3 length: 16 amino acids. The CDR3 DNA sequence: TGCGCCAGCAGCTTGGAGGGTCGGGTAGACACCGGGGAGCTGTTTTTT. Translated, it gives CASSLEGRVDTGELFF.

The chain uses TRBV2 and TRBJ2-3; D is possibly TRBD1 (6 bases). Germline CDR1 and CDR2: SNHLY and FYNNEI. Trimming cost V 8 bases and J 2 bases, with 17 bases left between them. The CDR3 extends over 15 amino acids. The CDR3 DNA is TGTGCCAGCCTCAACAGGGAAGAGCCCACAGATACGCAGTATTTT. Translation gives CASLNREEPTDTQYF.

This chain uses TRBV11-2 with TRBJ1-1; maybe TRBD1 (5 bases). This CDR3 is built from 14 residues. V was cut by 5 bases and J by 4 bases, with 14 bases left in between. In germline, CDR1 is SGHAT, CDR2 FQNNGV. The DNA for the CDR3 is TGTGCCAGCAGCCCTGGTGGGGCACCCACTGAAGCTTTCTTT. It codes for CASSPGGAPTEAFF.

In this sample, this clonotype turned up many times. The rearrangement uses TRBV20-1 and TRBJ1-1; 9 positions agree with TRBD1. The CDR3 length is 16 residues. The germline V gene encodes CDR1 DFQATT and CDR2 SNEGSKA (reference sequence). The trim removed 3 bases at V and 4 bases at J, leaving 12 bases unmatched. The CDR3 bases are TGCAGTGCTAGCCCCCCTAGACAGGGGGTGAGCACTGAAGCTTTCTTT. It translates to CSASPPRQGVSTEAFF.

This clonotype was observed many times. The CDR3 DNA sequence: TGTGCCAGCAGCCAAGTTCTCTCGAGGGCTGAAGCTTTCTTT. This encodes CASSQVLSRAEAFF. This chain links TRBV14 with TRBJ1-1; D remains ambiguous. There are 14 residues in the CDR3. Trimming removed 1 base from V and 6 bases from J, with 12 bases in between. Germline-derived CDR1 and CDR2 are SGHDN and FVKESK.

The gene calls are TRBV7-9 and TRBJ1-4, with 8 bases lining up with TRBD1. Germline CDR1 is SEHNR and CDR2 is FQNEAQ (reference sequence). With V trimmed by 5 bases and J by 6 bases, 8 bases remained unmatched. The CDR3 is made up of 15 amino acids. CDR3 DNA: TGTGCCAGCAGCGACCGGACAGGGAGCGATGAAAAACTGTTTTTT. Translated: CASSDRTGSDEKLFF. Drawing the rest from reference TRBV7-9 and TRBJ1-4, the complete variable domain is DTGVSQNPRHKITKRGQNVTFRCDPISEHNRLYWYRQTLGQGPEFLTYFQNEAQLEKSRLLSDRFSAERPKGSFSTLEIQRTEQGDSAMYLCASSDRTGSDEKLFFGSGTQLSVL.

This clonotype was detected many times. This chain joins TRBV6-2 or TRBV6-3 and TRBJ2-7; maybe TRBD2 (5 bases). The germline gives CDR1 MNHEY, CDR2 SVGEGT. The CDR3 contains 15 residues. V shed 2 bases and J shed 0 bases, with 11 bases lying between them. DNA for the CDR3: TGTGCCAGCAGTTACCGGAGGTTCCCCTCCTACGAGCAGTACTTC. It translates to CASSYRRFPSYEQYF.

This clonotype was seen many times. CDR3: CASIKGAGSSGNTIYF. The CDR3 nucleotides are TGTGCCAGCATCAAAGGGGCGGGAAGCTCTGGAAACACCATATATTTT. The chain recombines TRBV6-2 or TRBV6-3 with TRBJ1-3, with D possibly TRBD1 on 5 matching bases. This CDR3 has 16 residues. V lost 7 bases and J 0 bases, leaving 16 bases between the germline ends. CDR1 MNHEY and CDR2 SVGEGT come from the germline V gene.

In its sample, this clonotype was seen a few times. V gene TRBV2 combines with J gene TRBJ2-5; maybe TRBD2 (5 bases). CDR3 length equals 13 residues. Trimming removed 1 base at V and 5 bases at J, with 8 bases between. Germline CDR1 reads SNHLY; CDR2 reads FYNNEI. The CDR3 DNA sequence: TGTGCCAGCAGTGAAGTCGGGGTTGAGACCCAGTACTTC. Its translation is CASSEVGVETQYF.

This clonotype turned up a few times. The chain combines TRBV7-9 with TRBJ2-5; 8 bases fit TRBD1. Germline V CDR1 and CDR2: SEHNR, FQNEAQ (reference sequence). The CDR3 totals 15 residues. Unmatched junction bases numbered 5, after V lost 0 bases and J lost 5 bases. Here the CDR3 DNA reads TGTGCCAGCAGCTTAGCGAGGACAGGGTTGGAGACCCAGTACTTC. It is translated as CASSLARTGLETQYF.

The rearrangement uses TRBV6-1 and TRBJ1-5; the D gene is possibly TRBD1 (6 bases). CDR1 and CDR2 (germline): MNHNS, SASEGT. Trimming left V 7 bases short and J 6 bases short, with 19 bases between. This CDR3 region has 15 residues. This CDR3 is CASTFRAQGSQPQHF. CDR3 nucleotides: TGTGCCAGCACTTTCCGGGCCCAGGGGAGTCAGCCCCAGCATTTT.

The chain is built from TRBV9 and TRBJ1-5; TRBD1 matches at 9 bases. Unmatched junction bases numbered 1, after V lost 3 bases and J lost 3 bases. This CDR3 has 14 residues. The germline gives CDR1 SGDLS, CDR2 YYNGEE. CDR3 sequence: CASSGDRANQPQHF. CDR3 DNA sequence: TGTGCCAGCAGCGGGGACAGGGCCAATCAGCCCCAGCATTTT. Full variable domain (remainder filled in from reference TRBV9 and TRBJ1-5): DSGVTQTPKHLITATGQRVTLRCSPRSGDLSVYWYQQSLDQGLQFLIQYYNGEERAKGNILERFSAQQFPDLHSELNLSSLELGDSALYFCASSGDRANQPQHFGDGTRLSIL.

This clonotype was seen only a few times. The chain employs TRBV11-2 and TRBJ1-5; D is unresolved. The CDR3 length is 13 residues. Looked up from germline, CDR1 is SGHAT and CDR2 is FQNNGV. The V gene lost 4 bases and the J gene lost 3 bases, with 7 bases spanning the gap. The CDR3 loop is CASSSVANQPQHF. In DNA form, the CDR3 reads TGTGCCAGCAGCTCAGTTGCCAATCAGCCCCAGCATTTT. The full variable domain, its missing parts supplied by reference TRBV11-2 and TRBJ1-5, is EAGVAQSPRYKIIEKRQSVAFWCNPISGHATLYWYQQILGQGPKLLIQFQNNGVVDDSQLPKDRFSAERLKGVDSTLKIQPAKLEDSAVYLCASSSVANQPQHFGDGTRLSIL.

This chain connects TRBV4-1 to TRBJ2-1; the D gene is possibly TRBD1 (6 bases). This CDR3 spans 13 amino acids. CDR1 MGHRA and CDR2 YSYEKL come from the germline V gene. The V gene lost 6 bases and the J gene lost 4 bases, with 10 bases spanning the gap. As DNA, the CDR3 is TGCGCCAGCAGTTACAGGGATTACAATGAGCAGTTCTTC. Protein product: CASSYRDYNEQFF.

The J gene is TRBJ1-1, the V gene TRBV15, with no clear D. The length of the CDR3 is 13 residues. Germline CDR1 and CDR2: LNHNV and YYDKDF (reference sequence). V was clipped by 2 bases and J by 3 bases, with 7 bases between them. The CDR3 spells CATSRRLDTEAFF. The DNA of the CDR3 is TGTGCCACCAGCAGACGGTTGGACACTGAAGCTTTCTTT.

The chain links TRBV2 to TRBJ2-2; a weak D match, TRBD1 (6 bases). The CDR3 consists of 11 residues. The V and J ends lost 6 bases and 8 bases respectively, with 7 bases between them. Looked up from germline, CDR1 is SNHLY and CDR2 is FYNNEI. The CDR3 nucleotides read TGTGCCAGCAGCGGGACAGGGGAGCTGTTTTTT. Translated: CASSGTGELFF.

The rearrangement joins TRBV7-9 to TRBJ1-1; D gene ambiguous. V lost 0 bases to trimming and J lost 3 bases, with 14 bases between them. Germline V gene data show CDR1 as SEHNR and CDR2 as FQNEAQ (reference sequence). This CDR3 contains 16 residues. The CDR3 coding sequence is TGTGCCAGCAGCTTAGCGAGGTCTACCGGGGACACTGAAGCTTTCTTT. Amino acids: CASSLARSTGDTEAFF.

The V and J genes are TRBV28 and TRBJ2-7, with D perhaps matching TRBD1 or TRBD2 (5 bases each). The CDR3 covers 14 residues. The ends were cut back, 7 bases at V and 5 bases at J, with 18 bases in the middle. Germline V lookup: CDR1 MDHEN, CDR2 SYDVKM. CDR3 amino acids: CASKFSRGVHEQYF. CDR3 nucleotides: TGTGCCAGCAAATTTTCGAGGGGAGTCCACGAGCAGTACTTC.